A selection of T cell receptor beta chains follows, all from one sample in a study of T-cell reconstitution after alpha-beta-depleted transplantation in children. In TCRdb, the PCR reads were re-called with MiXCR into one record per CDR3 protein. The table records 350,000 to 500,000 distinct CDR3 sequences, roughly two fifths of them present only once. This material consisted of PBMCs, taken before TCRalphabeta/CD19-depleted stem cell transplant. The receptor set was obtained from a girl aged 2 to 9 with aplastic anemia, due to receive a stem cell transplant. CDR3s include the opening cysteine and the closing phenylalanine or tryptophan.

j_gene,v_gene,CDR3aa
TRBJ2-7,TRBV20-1,CSAREAGRTYSYEQYF
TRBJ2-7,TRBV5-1,CASSLAFSSYEQYF
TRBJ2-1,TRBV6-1,CASSLGLAGAFYNEQFF
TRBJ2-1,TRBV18,CASSPGGSSGNEQFF
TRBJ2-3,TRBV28,CASSLFTGADTQYF
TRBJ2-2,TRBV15,CATSRVGGETTGELFF
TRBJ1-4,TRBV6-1,CASRPGSATNEKLFF
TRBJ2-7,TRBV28,CASSPSGTGGAYEQYF
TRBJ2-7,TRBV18,CASSPGTSVYEQYF
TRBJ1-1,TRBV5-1,CASTQTGNTEAFF
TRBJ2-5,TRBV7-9,CACKAGGGQETQYF
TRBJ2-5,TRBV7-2,CASSSSPEGVRTQYF
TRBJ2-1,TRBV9,CAFEGTSGDNEQFF
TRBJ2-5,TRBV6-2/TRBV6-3,CASSHSPHREETQYF
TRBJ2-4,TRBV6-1,CASSRDGVTKNIQYF
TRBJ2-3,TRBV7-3,CASSASGELTDTQYF
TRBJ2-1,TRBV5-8,CASSLATGLAGGLEQFF
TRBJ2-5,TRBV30,CAWSDGGRLETQYF
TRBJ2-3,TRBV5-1,CASSPQTGGPDTQYF
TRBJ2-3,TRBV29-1,CSLEGVSGNTDTQYF
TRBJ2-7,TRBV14,CASSQDRGWGSSQYEQYF
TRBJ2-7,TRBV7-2,CASSLGTSSQQYF
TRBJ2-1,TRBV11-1,CASSHSRTGGLEQFF
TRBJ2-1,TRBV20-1,CSANLEPPGETFF
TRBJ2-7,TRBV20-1,CSAGRTRGVYEQYF
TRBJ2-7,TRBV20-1,CSARSRVSGGQYF
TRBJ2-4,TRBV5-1,CASSLTTEGTIVAKNIQYF
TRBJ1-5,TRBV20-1,CSARVPDRGNQPQHF
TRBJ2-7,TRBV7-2,CASSLYRGGDEQYF
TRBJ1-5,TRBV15,CATSSVGSNQPQHF
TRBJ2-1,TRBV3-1,CASSRNNPDSSYNEQFF
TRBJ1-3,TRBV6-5,CASSYGTGTGNTIYF
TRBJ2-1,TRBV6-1,CASTVRGSYNEQFF
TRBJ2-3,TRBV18,CASSPDGTDTQYF
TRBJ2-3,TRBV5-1,CASRYTGSGRRSHRLTDTQYF
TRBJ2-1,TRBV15,CATSREVQELSYNEQFF
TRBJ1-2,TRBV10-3,CAISEDSNYGYTF
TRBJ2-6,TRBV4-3,CASSQQGRSPSGANVLTF
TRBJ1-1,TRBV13,CASSRRVNTEAFF
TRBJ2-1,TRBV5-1,CASSLEKGSYNEQFF
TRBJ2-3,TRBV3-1,CASSPGTGVLGTAIDTQYF
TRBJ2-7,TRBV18,CASSPVTGKLYEQYF
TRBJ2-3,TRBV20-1,CSARGAAIDTQYF
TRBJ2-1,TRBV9,CASSVDDGGGNEQFF
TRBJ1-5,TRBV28,CASSDPGSQPQHF
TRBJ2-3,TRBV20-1,CSAGRLAGHTDTQYF
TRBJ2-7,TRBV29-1,CSVGASGAYEQYF
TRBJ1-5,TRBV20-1,CSARDWPKSNQPQHF
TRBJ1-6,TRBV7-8,CASSSDGRTPLHF
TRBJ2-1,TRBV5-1,CASSSGLSTSYNEQFF
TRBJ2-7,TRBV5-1,CASSFGRSEGSYEQYF
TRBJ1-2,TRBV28,CASSLGGTGTGGYTF
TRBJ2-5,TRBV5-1,CASSARGRGQETQYF
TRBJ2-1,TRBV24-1,CATAQGRRGNNEQFF